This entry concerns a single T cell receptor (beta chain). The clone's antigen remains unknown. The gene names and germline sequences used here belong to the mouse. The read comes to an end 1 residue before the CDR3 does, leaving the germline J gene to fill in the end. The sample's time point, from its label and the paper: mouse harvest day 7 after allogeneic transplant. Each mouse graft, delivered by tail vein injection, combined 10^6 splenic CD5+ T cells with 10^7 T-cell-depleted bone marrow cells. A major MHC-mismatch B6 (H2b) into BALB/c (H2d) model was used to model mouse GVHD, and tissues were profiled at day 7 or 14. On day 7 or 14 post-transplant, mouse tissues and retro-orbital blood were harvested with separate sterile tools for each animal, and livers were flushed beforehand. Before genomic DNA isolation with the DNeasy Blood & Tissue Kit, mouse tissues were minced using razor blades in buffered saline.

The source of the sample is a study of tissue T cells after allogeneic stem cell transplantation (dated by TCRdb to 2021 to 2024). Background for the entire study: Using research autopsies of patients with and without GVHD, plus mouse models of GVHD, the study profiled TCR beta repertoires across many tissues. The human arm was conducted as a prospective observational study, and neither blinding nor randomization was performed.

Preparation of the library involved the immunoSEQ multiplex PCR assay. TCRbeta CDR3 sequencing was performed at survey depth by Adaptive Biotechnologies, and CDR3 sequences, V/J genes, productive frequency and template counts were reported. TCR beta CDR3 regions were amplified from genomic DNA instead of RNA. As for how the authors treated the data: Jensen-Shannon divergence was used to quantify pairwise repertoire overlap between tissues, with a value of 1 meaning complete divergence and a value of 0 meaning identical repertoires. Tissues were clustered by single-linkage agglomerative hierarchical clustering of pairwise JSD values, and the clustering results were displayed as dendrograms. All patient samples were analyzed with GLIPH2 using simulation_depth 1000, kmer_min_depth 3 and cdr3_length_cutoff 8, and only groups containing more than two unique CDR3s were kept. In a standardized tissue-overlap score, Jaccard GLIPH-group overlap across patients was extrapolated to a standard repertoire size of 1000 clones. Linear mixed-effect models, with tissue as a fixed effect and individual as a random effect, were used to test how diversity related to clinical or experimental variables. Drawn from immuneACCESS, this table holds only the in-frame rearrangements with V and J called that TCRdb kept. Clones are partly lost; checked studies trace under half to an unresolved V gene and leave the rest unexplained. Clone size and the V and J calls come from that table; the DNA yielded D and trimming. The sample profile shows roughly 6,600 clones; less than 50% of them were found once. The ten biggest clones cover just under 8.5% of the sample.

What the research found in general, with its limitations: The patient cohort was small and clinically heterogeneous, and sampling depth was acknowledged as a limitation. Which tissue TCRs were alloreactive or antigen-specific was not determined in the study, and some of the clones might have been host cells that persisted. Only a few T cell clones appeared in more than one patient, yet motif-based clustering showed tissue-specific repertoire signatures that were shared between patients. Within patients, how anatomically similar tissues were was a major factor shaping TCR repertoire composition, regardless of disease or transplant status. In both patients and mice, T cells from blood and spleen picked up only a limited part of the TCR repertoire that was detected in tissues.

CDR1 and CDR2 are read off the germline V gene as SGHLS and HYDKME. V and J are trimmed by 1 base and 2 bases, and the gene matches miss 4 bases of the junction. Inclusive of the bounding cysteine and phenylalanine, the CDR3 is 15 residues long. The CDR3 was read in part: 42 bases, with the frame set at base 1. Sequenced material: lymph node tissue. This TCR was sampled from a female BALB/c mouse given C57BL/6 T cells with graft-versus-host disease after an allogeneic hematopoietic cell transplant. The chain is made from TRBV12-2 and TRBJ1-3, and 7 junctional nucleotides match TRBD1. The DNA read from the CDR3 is TGTGCCAGCTCTCTAACAGGGGAGGCTGGAAATACGCTCTAT. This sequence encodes CASSLTGEAGNTLY. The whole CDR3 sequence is CASSLTGEAGNTLYF.